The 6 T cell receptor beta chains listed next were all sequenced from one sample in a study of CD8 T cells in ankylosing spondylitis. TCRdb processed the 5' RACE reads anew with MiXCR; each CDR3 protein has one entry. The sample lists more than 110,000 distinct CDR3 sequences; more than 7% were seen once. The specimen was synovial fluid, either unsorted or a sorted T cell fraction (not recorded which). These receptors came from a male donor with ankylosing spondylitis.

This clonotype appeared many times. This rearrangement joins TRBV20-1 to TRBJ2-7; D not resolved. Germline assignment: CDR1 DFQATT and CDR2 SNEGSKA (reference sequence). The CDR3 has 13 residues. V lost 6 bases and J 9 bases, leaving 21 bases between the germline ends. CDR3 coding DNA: TGCAGTGCACAAAGGGATTCAGCCATCGGGCAGTACTTC. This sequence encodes CSAQRDSAIGQYF.

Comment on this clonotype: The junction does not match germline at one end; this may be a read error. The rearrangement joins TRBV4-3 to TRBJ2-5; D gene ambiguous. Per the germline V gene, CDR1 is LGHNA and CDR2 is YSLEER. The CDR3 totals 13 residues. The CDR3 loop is CASSPVGSDTRVF. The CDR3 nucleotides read TGCGCCAGCAGCCCCGTGGGGTCGGATACCCGAGTCTTC.

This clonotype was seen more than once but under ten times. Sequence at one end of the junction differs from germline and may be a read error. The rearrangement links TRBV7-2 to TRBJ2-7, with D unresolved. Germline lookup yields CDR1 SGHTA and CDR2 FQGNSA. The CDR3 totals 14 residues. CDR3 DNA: TGTGCCAGCAGCTTAGGAGCCGGATCCTACGAGCGGTACTTC. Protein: CASSLGAGSYERYF. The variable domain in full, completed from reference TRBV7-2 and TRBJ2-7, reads GAGVSQSPSNKVTEKGKDVELRCDPISGHTALYWYRQSLGQGLEFLIYFQGNSAPDKSGLPSDRFSAERTGGSVSTLTIQRTQQEDSAVYLCASSLGAGSYERYFGPGTRLTVT.

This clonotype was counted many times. The CDR3 is CATSDSNPTSGSSYNEQFF. CDR3 in DNA: TGTGCCACCAGTGATTCCAACCCAACTAGCGGCAGCTCCTACAATGAGCAGTTCTTC. V and J are TRBV24-1 and TRBJ2-1; 8 nucleotides line up with TRBD2. The CDR3 sequence is 19 residues long. J gave up 0 bases and V 2 bases, and 11 bases lay outside the gene matches. Germline loops: CDR1 KGHDR, CDR2 SFDVKD.

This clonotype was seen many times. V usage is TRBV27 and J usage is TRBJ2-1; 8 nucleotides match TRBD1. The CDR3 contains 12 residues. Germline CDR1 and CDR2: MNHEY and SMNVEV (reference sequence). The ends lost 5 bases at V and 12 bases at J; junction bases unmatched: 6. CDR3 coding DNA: TGTGCCAGCAGTGCCCCGGGACAGGCGCAGTTCTTC. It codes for CASSAPGQAQFF.

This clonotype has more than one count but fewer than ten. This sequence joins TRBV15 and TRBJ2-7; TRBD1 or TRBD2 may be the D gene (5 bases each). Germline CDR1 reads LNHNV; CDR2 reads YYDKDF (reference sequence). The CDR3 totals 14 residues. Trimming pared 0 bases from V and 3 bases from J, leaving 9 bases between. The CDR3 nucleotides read TGTGCCACCAGCAGAGAGGTGGGGGACTACGAGCAGTACTTC. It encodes CATSREVGDYEQYF.